This TCR beta chain was recorded in a study of T cell responses to AZD1222 COVID-19 vaccine. Points on this clone: Its specificity is not known.

The data were produced by immunoSEQ multiplex PCR, yet TCRdb's version contains in-frame clones alone and is incomplete. The data show around 140,000 clones, 88% seen once. The CDR3 extends over 13 amino acids. V was shortened by 4 bases and J by 2 bases, with 8 bases between the two germline ends. The germline gives CDR1 MNHEY, CDR2 SMNVEV (reference sequence). Study observations and caveats: Just a handful of AZD1222 recipients tested seropositive at baseline. Donors were mostly white British, more females; clonal diversity possibly underestimated.

The specimen comprised peripheral blood, sampled 28 days after the second dose of the MenACWY control vaccine. The receptor comes from an adult who received the MenACWY meningococcal vaccine as a control. The chain couples TRBV27 to TRBJ2-5; no firm D call. The CDR3: CASSSRAQETQYF. Here the CDR3 DNA reads TGTGCCAGCAGTTCACGCGCACAAGAGACCCAGTACTTC.